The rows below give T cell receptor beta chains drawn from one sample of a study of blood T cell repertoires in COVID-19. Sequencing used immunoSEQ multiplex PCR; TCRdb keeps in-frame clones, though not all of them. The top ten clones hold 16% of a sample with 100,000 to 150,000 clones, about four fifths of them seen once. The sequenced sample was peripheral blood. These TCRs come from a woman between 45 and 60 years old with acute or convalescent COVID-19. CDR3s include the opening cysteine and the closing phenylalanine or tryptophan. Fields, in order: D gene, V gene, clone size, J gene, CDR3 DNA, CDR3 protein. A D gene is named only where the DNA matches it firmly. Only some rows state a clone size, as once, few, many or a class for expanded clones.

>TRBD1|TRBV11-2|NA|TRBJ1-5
TGTGCCAGCAGCACCCAGACAGGGTTGGGTCAGCCCCAGCATTTT
CASSTQTGLGQPQHF
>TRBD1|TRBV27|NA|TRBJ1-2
TGTGCCAGCAGACAGGGGGCGTATGGCTACACCTTC
CASRQGAYGYTF
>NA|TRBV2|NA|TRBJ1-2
TGTGCCAGCAGTGAAAGGACAGCCTACTACACCTTC
CASSERTAYYTF
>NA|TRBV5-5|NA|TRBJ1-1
TGTGCCAGCAGCTTGGTTTCAGGTTCTGAAGCTTTCTTT
CASSLVSGSEAFF
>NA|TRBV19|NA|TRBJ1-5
TGTGCCAGTAGTACCCGAAGTACAGGGTTAGGGAATCAGCCCCAGCATTTT
CASSTRSTGLGNQPQHF
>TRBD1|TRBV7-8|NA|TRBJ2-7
TGTGCCAGCAGCTTAGTAGAAGGACAGGGCCCCTACGAGCAGTACTTC
CASSLVEGQGPYEQYF
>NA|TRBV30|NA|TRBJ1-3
TGTGCCTGGGACGCAAGACGGACAACTGGAAACACCATATATTTT
CAWDARRTTGNTIYF
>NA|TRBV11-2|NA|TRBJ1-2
TGTGCCAGCACCGACATGGAGGGACTCTATGGCTACACCTTC
CASTDMEGLYGYTF
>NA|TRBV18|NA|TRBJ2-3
TGTGCCAGCTCACCACCCTCCGGAGCTACGCAGTATTTT
CASSPPSGATQYF
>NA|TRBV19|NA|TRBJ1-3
TGTGCCAGTAGTAACATACTAAAGGCCCGTGGAAACACCATATATTTT
CASSNILKARGNTIYF
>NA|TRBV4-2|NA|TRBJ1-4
TGTGCCAGCAGCCAGGGTGAGAGGGCTAATGAAAAACTGTTTTTT
CASSQGERANEKLFF
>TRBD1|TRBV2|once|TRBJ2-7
TGTGCCAGAAGACAGGGGGCAGAGCAGTACTTC
CARRQGAEQYF
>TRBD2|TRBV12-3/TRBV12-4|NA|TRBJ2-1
TGTGCCAGCAAGAGCGGGGTGGTCAATGAGCAGTTCTTC
CASKSGVVNEQFF
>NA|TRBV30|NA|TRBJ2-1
TGTGCCTGGAGTGTCGAGGGTGAGCAGTTCTTC
CAWSVEGEQFF
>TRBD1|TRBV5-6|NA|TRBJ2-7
TGTGCCAGCAGCTTCGGGACAGGGAATTCCTACGAGCAGTACTTC
CASSFGTGNSYEQYF
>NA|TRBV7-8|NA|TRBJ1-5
TGTGCCAGCAGCTTAGGCCGGGTAGGCAATCAGCCCCAGCATTTT
CASSLGRVGNQPQHF
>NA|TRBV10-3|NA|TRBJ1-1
TGTGCCGCCAACAGGCAAGGGGGGAACACTGAAGCTTTCTTT
CAANRQGGNTEAFF
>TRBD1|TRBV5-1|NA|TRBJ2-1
TGCGCCAGCAGCCAAGGGGCAGGGGGCGGGAATGAGCAGTTCTTC
CASSQGAGGGNEQFF
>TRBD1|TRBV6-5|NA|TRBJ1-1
TGTGCCAGCAGCGGACGACAGGGACACACTGAAGCTTTCTTT
CASSGRQGHTEAFF
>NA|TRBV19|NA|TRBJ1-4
TGTGCCAGTAGTATTACTGCAACTAATGAAAAACTGTTTTTT
CASSITATNEKLFF